The 16 T cell receptor beta chains reported below all come from one sample, sequenced in a study of cytomegalovirus exposure and HLA in healthy donors. Primers: 60 Vbeta forward and 13 Jbeta reverse. TCRdb keeps only in-frame clones here, not all; method: immunoSEQ multiplex PCR. The sample includes fewer than 130,000 clones, roughly 78% seen only once; the top ten take around 1.2%. The sample comprised PBMCs. These receptor sequences come from a woman aged 25 to 39 in good health and CMV-seronegative.

The chain has TRBV2 and TRBJ2-1, with 11 bases that match TRBD2. This CDR3 has 15 amino acids. Germline CDR1 is SNHLY and CDR2 is FYNNEI. Trimming took 8 bases from V and 6 from J; bases not matched to a gene: 9. DNA of the CDR3: TGTGCCAGCCGGCGCACTGGGACTAGCGGCAATGAGCAGTTCTTC. It is translated as CASRRTGTSGNEQFF. The whole variable domain, remainder taken from reference TRBV2 and TRBJ2-1, is EPEVTQTPSHQVTQMGQEVILRCVPISNHLYFYWYRQILGQKVEFLVSFYNNEISEKSEIFDDQFSVERPDGSNFTLKIRSTKLEDSAMYFCASRRTGTSGNEQFFGPGTRLTVL.

The chain joins TRBV7-9 to TRBJ2-7, with 9 bases that match TRBD1. J gave up 4 bases and V 5 bases, and 12 bases lay outside the gene matches. From germline, CDR1 is SEHNR and CDR2 FQNEAQ (reference sequence). There are 16 residues in the CDR3. The CDR3 loop is CASSDLPGTGRYEQYF. The CDR3 DNA sequence: TGTGCCAGCAGCGACTTACCCGGGACAGGGAGGTACGAGCAGTACTTC.

J is TRBJ1-6 and V is TRBV28; weak D call: TRBD1 (6 bases). The V end lost 5 bases, the J end lost 6 bases, and 11 bases lay between the germline ends. There are 14 residues in the CDR3. Germline CDR1 and CDR2: MDHEN and SYDVKM. In DNA form, the CDR3 reads TGTGCCAGCAGTCCCGTGGACAGTAATTCACCCCTCCACTTT. Translated: CASSPVDSNSPLHF.

This clone was counted a few times. The genes are TRBV21-1 and TRBJ2-1; TRBD1, as called in the table, went unchecked against the DNA. TRBV21-1 corresponds to a pseudogene. The CDR3 has 15 amino acids. The CDR3 here is CASSSGTVPYNEQFF. The CDR3 DNA reads as TGTGCCAGCAGCTCCGGGACAGTCCCCTACAATGAGCAGTTCTTC.

The chain uses TRBV9 and TRBJ2-3, with D possibly being TRBD2 (7 bases). The CDR3 runs to 15 residues. V dropped 7 bases and J dropped 1 base, with 16 bases sitting between them. Per the germline V gene, CDR1 is SGDLS and CDR2 is YYNGEE. For the CDR3, the DNA is TGTGCCAGCTCGGTCGGCGGGGGCCGCACAGATACGCAGTATTTT. Protein product: CASSVGGGRTDTQYF.

The table lists this clone with a count of one. As DNA, the CDR3 is TGTGCCTGGAGTGTAGACAGGGTGGACGAGCAGTACTTC. This encodes CAWSVDRVDEQYF. This chain joins TRBV30 and TRBJ2-7; 7 positions agree with TRBD1. V dropped 0 bases and J dropped 5; count of bases not matched to a gene: 4. Germline CDR1 GTSNPN, CDR2 SVGIG (reference sequence). There are 13 residues in the CDR3.

This clone was counted a few times. For the CDR3, the DNA is TGTGCCAGCAGCCCAGGGGGCAATCAGCCCCAGCATTTT. Translation: CASSPGGNQPQHF. This chain connects TRBV27 to TRBJ1-5, with D possibly matching TRBD1 (6 bases). The ends were cut back, 6 bases at V and 2 bases at J, with 8 bases in the middle. The CDR3 runs 13 residues. Per germline, CDR1 MNHEY and CDR2 SMNVEV (reference sequence).

This clone showed up just once. J is TRBJ2-3 and V is TRBV6-4; 9 nucleotides align to TRBD2. Germline CDR1 reads MRHNA; CDR2 reads SNTAGT. The J segment lost 4 bases and the V segment lost 0 bases, leaving 5 bases of the junction unmatched. The CDR3 runs 16 residues. CDR3 bases: TGTGCCAGCAGTGACTCTGGCGGGGGGGCAGCAGATACGCAGTATTTT. Protein product: CASSDSGGGAADTQYF.

V is TRBV5-1 and J is TRBJ1-1; D is unresolved. V gave up 4 bases and J gave up 1 base, with 11 bases separating them. Germline V CDR1 and CDR2: SGHRS, YFSETQ. The CDR3 contains 14 residues. CDR3 bases: TGCGCCAGCAGCGGAACAGAGTCGAACACTGAAGCTTTCTTT. Its protein product is CASSGTESNTEAFF.

The CDR3 loop reads CASSRGWDSDYGYTF. CDR3 in DNA: TGTGCCAGCAGCCGCGGGTGGGACTCAGACTATGGCTACACCTTC. V gene TRBV9 combines with J gene TRBJ1-2, with D tentatively TRBD1 (5 bases). V gave up 4 bases and J gave up 3 bases, with 16 bases separating them. The CDR3 runs to 15 residues. The V gene's germline CDR1 is SGDLS and CDR2 YYNGEE.

CDR3 coding DNA: TGTGCCAGCAGCCACCCGCGGGGGGGTGTGAACACTGAAGCTTTCTTT. Its protein product is CASSHPRGGVNTEAFF. This chain connects TRBV11-2 to TRBJ1-1, with D possibly TRBD1 on 5 matching bases. CDR1 is SGHAT and CDR2 is FQNNGV in the germline V gene. Trimming took 5 bases from V and 0 from J, leaving 16 bases between them. CDR3 length: 16 amino acids.

Only a few counts were recorded for this clone. V gene TRBV7-9 combines with J gene TRBJ1-2; 9 nucleotides align to TRBD1. Trimming took 5 bases from V and 3 from J; bases not matched to a gene: 10. From germline, CDR1 is SEHNR and CDR2 FQNEAQ (reference sequence). The CDR3 runs to 16 residues. CDR3 sequence reads: CASSGTGFSLDYGYTF. For the CDR3, the DNA is TGTGCCAGCAGCGGGACAGGGTTCAGTCTCGACTATGGCTACACCTTC.

This clone was seen once. DNA for the CDR3: TGTGCCAGCAGTTTACTAGGGGCTAACTATGGCTACACCTTC. Its translation is CASSLLGANYGYTF. The chain recombines TRBV28 with TRBJ1-2; a weak D match, TRBD1 (5 bases). CDR1 is MDHEN and CDR2 is SYDVKM in the germline V gene. The length of the CDR3 is 14 residues. V lost 2 bases and J 0 bases, leaving 7 bases between the germline ends.

The CDR3 spells CASSHVLGTSNSYEQYF. As DNA, the CDR3 is TGCGCCAGCAGTCACGTTCTCGGGACATCTAACTCCTACGAGCAGTACTTC. V usage is TRBV23-1 and J usage is TRBJ2-7; possibly TRBD1 for D (6 bases). TRBV23-1 falls under the ORF class, with uncertain function. The CDR3 runs to 17 residues. Trimming took 3 bases from V and 0 from J, leaving 18 bases between them.

This chain uses TRBV28 with TRBJ1-1; a weak D match, TRBD1 (6 bases). The CDR3 loop spans 15 amino acids. V lost 3 bases, J lost 4 bases, and 15 bases lay in between. Germline V gene lookup returns CDR1 MDHEN and CDR2 SYDVKM. The CDR3 here is CASSLQGSMSTEAFF. DNA for the CDR3: TGTGCCAGCAGTTTGCAGGGGAGTATGAGCACTGAAGCTTTCTTT. Complete variable domain (other parts from reference TRBV28 and TRBJ1-1): DVKVTQSSRYLVKRTGEKVFLECVQDMDHENMFWYRQDPGLGLRLIYFSYDVKMKEKGDIPEGYSVSREKKERFSLILESASTNQTSMYLCASSLQGSMSTEAFFGQGTRLTVV.

V and J are TRBV10-3 and TRBJ1-2; 9 bases agree with TRBD1. The CDR3 loop spans 13 amino acids. With V trimmed by 6 bases and J by 6 bases, 5 bases remained unmatched. Germline V gene sequence: CDR1 ENHRY, CDR2 SYGVKD. The CDR3 here is CAIRTTGGDGYTF. The CDR3 bases are TGTGCCATCAGGACGACAGGGGGGGATGGCTACACCTTC.